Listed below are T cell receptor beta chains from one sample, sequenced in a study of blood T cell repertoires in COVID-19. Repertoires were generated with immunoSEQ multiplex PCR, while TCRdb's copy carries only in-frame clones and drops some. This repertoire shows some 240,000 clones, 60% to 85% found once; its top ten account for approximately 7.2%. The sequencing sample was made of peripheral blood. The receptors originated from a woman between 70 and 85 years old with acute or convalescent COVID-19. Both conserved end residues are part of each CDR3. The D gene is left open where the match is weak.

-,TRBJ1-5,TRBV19,TGTGCCAGTAGTACCGGACAGAATAGCAATCAGCCCCAGCATTTT,CASSTGQNSNQPQHF
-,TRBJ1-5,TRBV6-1,TGTGCCAGCAGTGATGGGGGCCAGCCCCAGCATTTT,CASSDGGQPQHF
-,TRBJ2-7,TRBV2,TGTGCCAGCAGCCTCGACAGAGCCTACGAGCAGTACTTC,CASSLDRAYEQYF
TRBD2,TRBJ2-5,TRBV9,TGTGCCAGCAGCGTTAGAGGCGGGGGGGCCGGTGAGACCCAGTACTTC,CASSVRGGGAGETQYF
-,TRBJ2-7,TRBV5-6,TGTGCCAGCAGCTTGGCGAATAGTCCCTACGAGCAGTACTTC,CASSLANSPYEQYF
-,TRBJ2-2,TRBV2,TGTGCCAGCACCTCGACAGTAAACACCGGGGAGCTGTTTTTT,CASTSTVNTGELFF
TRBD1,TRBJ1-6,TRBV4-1,TGCGCCAGCAGCCAGGGGACAGGCACAGTTTCACCCCTCCACTTT,CASSQGTGTVSPLHF
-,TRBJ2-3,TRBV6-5,TGTGCCAGCAGCCGCGGGGAGAGCACAGATACGCAGTATTTT,CASSRGESTDTQYF
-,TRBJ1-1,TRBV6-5,TGTGCCAGCAGTTCCCCGGGGGGGGCAGGAGAAGCTTTCTTT,CASSSPGGAGEAFF
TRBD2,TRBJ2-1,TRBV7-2,TGTGCCAGCAGCTTATTATCGGGGGGGCGGAGTGAGCAGTTCTTC,CASSLLSGGRSEQFF